This T cell receptor (beta chain) was captured by sequencing in a study of T cell clonality in common variable immunodeficiency. Study results and caveats: In common variable immunodeficiency, TCR beta chains reportedly carried fewer deletions and N-nucleotide insertions. Shared TCRbeta clones were fewer between CVID subjects than controls.

Data came from immunoSEQ multiplex PCR; TCRdb stores just in-frame clones and leaves some out. The sample contains about 9,200 clones, none of them singletons. In this sample, this clone turned up a few times. Its antigen is currently unknown. The sample comprised peripheral blood mononuclear cells. This receptor was taken from a human donor with common variable immunodeficiency.

The CDR3 is CASRAGPSGAEAFF. Incomplete CDR3 DNA: TGTGCCAGCAGAGCCGGGCCTAGCGGTGCTGAA. This chain uses TRBV2 with TRBJ1-1; the D is unclear. The read falls 3 residues short of the CDR3 end, and the missing part is taken from the germline J gene. This CDR3 spans 14 amino acids. V shed 6 bases and J shed 6 bases, with 17 bases lying between them. The germline gives CDR1 SNHLY, CDR2 FYNNEI. Looking up the rest from reference TRBV2 and TRBJ1-1 gives the full variable domain: EPEVTQTPSHQVTQMGQEVILRCVPISNHLYFYWYRQILGQKVEFLVSFYNNEISEKSEIFDDQFSVERPDGSNFTLKIRSTKLEDSAMYFCASRAGPSGAEAFFGQGTRLTVV.